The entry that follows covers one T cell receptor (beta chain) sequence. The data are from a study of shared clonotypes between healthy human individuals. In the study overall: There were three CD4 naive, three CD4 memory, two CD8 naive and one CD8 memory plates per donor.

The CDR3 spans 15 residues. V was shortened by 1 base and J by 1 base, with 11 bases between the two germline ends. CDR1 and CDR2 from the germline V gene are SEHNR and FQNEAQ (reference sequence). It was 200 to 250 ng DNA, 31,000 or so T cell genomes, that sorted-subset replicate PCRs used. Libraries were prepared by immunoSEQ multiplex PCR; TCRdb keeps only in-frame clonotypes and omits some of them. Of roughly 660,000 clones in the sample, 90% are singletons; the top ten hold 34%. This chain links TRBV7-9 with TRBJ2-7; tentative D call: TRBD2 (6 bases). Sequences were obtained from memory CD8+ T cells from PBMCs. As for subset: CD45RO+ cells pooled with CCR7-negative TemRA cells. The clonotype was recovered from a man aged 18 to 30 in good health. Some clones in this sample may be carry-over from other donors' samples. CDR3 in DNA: TGTGCCAGCAGCTTAGTTCTTCGGGGGTCCTACGAGCAGTACTTC. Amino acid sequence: CASSLVLRGSYEQYF.